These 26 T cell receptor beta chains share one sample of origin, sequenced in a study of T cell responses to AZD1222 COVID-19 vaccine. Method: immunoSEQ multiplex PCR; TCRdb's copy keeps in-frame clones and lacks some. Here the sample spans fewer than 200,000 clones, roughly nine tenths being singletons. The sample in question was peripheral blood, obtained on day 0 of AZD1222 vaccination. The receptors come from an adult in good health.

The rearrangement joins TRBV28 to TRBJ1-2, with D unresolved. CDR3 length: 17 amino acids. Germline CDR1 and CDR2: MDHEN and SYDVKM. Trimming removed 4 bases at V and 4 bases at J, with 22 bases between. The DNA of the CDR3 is TGTGCCAGCAGTTCCCCCCGGGGAGATAAGGTCAGCTATGGCTACACCTTC. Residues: CASSSPRGDKVSYGYTF.

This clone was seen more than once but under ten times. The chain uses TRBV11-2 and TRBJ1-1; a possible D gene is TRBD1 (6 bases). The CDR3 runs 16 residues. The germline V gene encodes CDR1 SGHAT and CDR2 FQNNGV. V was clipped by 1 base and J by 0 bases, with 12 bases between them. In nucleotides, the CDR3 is TGTGCCAGCAGCTTAGTAGGGGGGGGATTGAACACTGAAGCTTTCTTT. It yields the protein CASSLVGGGLNTEAFF.

The CDR3 DNA is TGCGCCAGCTCGACAGGGGGAGATCAGCCCCAGCATTTT. It specifies CASSTGGDQPQHF. J is TRBJ1-5 and V is TRBV10-2; 9 bases are a match to TRBD1. Per the germline V gene, CDR1 is WSHSY and CDR2 is SAAADI. The CDR3 has 13 residues. V was clipped by 8 bases and J by 5 bases; unmatched bases: 4.

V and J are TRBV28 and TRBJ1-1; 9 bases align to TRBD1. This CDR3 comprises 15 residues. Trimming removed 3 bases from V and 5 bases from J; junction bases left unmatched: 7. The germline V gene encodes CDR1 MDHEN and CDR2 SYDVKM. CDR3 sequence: CASSFSRQGGTEAFF. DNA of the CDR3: TGTGCCAGCAGTTTTTCAAGACAGGGGGGGACTGAAGCTTTCTTT.

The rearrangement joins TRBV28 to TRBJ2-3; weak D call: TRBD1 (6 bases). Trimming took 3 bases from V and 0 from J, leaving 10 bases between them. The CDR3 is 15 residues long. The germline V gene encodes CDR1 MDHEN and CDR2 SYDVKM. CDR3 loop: CASSFGQGSTDTQYF. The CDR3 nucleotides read TGTGCCAGCAGTTTTGGCCAGGGGAGCACAGATACGCAGTATTTT.

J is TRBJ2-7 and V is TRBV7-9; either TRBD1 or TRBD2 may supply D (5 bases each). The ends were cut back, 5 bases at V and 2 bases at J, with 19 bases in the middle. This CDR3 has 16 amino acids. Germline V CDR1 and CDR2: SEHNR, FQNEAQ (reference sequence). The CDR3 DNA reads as TGTGCCAGCAGCCCTACCAACGGGGCGGACACCTACGAGCAGTACTTC. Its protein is CASSPTNGADTYEQYF.

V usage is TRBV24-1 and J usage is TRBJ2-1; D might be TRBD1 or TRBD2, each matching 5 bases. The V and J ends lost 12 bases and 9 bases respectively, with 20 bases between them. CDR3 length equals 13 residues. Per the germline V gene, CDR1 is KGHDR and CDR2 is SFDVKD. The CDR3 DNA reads TGTGCCGTGTCAGGGAGTTTTATTGGTGAGCAGTTCTTC. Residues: CAVSGSFIGEQFF.

The CDR3 DNA reads as TGCGCCAGCAGCCCCGGACAGGTGTCGGTTTTCTTTAGGGTCACTGAAGCTTTCTTT. Translating it yields CASSPGQVSVFFRVTEAFF. V and J are TRBV5-1 and TRBJ1-1; 7 nucleotides align to TRBD1. The length of the CDR3 is 19 residues. Germline CDR1 and CDR2: SGHRS and YFSETQ. Trimming cost V 4 bases and J 4 bases; bases outside gene matches: 22.

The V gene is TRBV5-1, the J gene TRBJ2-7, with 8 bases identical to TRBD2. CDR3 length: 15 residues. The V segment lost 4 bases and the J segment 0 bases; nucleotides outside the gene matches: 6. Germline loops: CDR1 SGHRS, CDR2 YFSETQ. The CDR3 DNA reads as TGCGCCAGCAGCCGAGTACTAGCGGACTCCTACGAGCAGTACTTC. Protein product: CASSRVLADSYEQYF.

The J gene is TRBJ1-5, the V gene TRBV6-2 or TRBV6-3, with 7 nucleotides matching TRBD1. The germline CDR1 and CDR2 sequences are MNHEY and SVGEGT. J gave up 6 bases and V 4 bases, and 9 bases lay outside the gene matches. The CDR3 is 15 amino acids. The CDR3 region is CASSSLRGRGQPQHF. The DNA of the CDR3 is TGTGCCAGCAGTTCCTTAAGGGGGCGAGGTCAGCCCCAGCATTTT.

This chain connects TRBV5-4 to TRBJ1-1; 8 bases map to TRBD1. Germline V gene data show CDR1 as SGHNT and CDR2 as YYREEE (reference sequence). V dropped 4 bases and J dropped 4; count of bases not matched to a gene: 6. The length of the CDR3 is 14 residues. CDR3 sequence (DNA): TGTGCCAGCAGCCAGACAGGGGTTTCCACTGAAGCTTTCTTT. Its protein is CASSQTGVSTEAFF.

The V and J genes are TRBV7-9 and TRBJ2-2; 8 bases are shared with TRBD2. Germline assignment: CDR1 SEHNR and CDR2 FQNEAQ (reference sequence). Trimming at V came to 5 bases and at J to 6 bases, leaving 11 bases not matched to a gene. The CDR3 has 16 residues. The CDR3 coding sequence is TGTGCCAGCAGCCGGATAGCGGGATGGTCGGCCGGGGAGCTGTTTTTT. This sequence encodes CASSRIAGWSAGELFF.

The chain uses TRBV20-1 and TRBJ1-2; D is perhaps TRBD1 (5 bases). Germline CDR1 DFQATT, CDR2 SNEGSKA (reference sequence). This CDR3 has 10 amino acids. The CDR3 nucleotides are TGCAGCGTTTCTCGGGAGACAGTTACCTTC. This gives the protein CSVSRETVTF.

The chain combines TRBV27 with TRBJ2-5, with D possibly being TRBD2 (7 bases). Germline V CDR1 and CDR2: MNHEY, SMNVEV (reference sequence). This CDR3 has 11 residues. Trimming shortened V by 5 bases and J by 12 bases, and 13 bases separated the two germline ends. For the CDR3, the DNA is TGTGCCAGCAGTCTAGGGGGGGAGGAGTACTTC. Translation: CASSLGGEEYF.

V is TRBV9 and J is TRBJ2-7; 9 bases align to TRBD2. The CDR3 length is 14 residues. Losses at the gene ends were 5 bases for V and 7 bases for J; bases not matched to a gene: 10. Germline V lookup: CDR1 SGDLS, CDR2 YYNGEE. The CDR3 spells CASRAPGLAQEQYF. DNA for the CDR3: TGTGCCAGCAGAGCCCCGGGACTAGCTCAAGAGCAGTACTTC.

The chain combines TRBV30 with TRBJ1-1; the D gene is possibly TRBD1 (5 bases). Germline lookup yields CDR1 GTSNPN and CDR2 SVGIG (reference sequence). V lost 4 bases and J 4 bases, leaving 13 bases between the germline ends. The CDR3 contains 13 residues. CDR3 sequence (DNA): TGTGCCTGGAAGCTTGGTGGGACCACTGAAGCTTTCTTT. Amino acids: CAWKLGGTTEAFF.

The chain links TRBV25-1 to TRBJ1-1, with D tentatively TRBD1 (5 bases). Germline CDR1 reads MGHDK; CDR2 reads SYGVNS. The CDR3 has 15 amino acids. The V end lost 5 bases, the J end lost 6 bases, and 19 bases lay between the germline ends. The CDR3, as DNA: TGTGCCAGCAGTTCTCAGGTTGGGGCTATCTCTGAAGCTTTCTTT. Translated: CASSSQVGAISEAFF.

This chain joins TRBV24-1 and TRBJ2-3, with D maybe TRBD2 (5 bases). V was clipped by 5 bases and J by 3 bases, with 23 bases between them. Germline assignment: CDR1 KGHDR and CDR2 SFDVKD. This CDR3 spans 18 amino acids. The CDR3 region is CATSAMEVGRARTDTQYF. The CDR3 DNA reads TGTGCCACCAGTGCTATGGAGGTCGGACGAGCGAGAACAGATACGCAGTATTTT.

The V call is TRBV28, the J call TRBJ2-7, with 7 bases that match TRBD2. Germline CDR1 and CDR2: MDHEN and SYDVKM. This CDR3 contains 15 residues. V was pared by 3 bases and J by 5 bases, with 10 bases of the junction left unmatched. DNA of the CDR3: TGTGCCAGCAGTTTCTGGCGGGAGAGGGGCAACGAGCAGTACTTC. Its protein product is CASSFWRERGNEQYF.

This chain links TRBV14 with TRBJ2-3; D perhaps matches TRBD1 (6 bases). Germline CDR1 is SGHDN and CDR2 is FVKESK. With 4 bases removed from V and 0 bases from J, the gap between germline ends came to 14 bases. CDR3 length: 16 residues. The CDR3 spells CASSLLGGFSTDTQYF. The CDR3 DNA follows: TGTGCCAGCAGCCTTTTAGGGGGTTTTAGCACAGATACGCAGTATTTT.

The CDR3: CASSQTDGSGYTF. CDR3 nucleotide sequence: TGCGCCAGCAGCCAAACGGACGGCTCTGGCTACACCTTC. The chain is built from TRBV4-3 and TRBJ1-2; D remains ambiguous. V lost 2 bases to trimming and J lost 7 bases, with 11 bases between them. This CDR3 spans 13 amino acids. Germline V gene data show CDR1 as LGHNA and CDR2 as YSLEER.

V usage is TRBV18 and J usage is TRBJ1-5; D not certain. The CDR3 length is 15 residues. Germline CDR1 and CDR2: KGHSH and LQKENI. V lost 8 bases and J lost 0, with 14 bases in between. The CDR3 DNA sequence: TGTGCCAGCCAACCTGTGGGTTATAGCAATCAGCCCCAGCATTTT. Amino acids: CASQPVGYSNQPQHF.

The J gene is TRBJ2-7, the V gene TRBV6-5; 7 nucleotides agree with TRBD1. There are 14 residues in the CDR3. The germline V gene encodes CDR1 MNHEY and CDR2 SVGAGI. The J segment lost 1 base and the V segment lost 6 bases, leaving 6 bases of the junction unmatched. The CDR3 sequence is CASSRQGYSYEQYF. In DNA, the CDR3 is TGTGCCAGCAGCCGACAGGGCTATTCCTACGAGCAGTACTTC.

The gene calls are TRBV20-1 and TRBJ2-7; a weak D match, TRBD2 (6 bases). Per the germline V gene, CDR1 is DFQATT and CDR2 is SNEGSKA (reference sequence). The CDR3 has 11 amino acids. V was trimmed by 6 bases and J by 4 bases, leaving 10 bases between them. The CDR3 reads CSARGLYEQYF. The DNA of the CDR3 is TGCAGTGCGCGGGGCCTTTACGAGCAGTACTTC.

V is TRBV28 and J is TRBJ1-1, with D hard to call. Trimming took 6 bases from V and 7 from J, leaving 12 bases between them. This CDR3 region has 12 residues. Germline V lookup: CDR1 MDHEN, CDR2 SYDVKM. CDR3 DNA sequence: TGTGCCAGCAGCGGTAACGGGGTTGAAGCTTTCTTT. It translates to CASSGNGVEAFF.

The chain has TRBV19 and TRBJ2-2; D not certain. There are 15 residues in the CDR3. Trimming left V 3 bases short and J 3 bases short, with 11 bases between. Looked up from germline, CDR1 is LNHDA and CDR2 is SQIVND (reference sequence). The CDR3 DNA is TGTGCCAGTAGTATCCTGGGCCCGGACACCGGGGAGCTGTTTTTT. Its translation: CASSILGPDTGELFF.